These 3 T cell receptor beta chains came from one sample sequenced in a study of blood T cell repertoires in COVID-19. Measured with immunoSEQ multiplex PCR; TCRdb has only the in-frame clones, and not every one. This sample carries 80,000 to 95,000 clones, roughly 79% of them seen once, and the ten largest clones take around 10%. Material for sequencing was peripheral blood. These receptors were collected from an elderly woman with acute or convalescent COVID-19.

This clone is a singleton in its sample. The chain uses TRBV19 and TRBJ2-1; the D gene is possibly TRBD1 (6 bases). Deletions cut 7 bases from V and 0 bases from J, with 13 bases between. The CDR3 has 15 amino acids. The germline CDR1 and CDR2 sequences are LNHDA and SQIVND (reference sequence). The chain's CDR3 is CASKRQVDSYNEQFF. The CDR3 DNA is TGTGCCAGTAAGAGACAGGTCGACTCCTACAATGAGCAGTTCTTC.

The J gene is TRBJ1-1, the V gene TRBV7-2; D uncertain. This CDR3 comprises 14 residues. The V gene's germline CDR1 is SGHTA and CDR2 FQGNSA. The germline V and J ends were trimmed by 5 bases and 2 bases, with 12 bases remaining between them. DNA for the CDR3: TGTGCCAGCAGCCCAGGATGGTTAAACACTGAAGCTTTCTTT. It is translated as CASSPGWLNTEAFF.

This clone appeared many times. The chain couples TRBV6-5 to TRBJ1-1; D is unresolved. The CDR3 has 16 amino acids. V dropped 0 bases and J dropped 1 base, with 12 bases sitting between them. The germline CDR1 and CDR2 sequences are MNHEY and SVGAGI. CDR3 amino acids: CASSYSPRHGNTEAFF. CDR3 bases: TGTGCCAGCAGTTACTCTCCCCGACATGGGAACACTGAAGCTTTCTTT.